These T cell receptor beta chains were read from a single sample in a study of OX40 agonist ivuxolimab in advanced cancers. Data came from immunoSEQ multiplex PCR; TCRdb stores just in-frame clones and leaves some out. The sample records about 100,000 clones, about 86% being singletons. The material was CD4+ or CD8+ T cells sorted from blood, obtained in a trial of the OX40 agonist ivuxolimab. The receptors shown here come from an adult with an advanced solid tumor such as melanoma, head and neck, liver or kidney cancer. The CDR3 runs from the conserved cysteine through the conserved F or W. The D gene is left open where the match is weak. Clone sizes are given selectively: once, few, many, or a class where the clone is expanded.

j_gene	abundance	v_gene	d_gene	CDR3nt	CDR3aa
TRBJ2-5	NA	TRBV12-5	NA	TGTGCTAGTGGTTTGGTAACTGCTTCAGGAGAGACCCAGTACTTC	CASGLVTASGETQYF
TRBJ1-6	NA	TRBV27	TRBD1	TGTGCCAGCACCCGGGACAGGGGGGCAGGTTCACCCCTCCACTTT	CASTRDRGAGSPLHF
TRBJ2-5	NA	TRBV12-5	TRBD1	TGTGCTAGTGGTTTGGGACAGGGAGAGACCCAGTACTTC	CASGLGQGETQYF
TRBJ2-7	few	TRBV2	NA	TGTGCCAGGACGGTCAAATGGGGCTCCTACGAGCAGTACTTC	CARTVKWGSYEQYF
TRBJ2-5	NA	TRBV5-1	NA	TGCGCCAGCAGCTTGTGGCTCAGGGGAGGTGGGCAAGAGACCCAGTACTTC	CASSLWLRGGGQETQYF
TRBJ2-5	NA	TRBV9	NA	TGTGCCAGCAGCGTAGGGTTCAGGGGTTCACAAGAGACCCAGTACTTC	CASSVGFRGSQETQYF
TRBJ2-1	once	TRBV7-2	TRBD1	TGTGCCAGCAGCCTACAGGGGGCAGGCTACAATGAGCAGTTCTTC	CASSLQGAGYNEQFF
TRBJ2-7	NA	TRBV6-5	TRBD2	TGTGCCAGCAGCCAACCGGGACTAGCGGGAGGCAAGCAGTACTTC	CASSQPGLAGGKQYF
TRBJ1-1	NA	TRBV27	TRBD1	TGTGCCAGCAGTCCGAGGACAGGCCGAAACACTGAAGCTTTCTTT	CASSPRTGRNTEAFF
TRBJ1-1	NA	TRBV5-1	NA	TGCGCCAGCAGCGGAACGACAGCCCACACTGAAGCTTTCTTT	CASSGTTAHTEAFF
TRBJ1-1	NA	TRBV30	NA	TGTGCCTGGAGTAGGGGGGCCGACACTGAAGCTTTCTTT	CAWSRGADTEAFF
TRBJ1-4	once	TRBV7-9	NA	TGTGCCAGTAGCTTAGAGTTGAGTTCTAATGAAAAACTGTTTTTT	CASSLELSSNEKLFF
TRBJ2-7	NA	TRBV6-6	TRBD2	TGTGCCAGCAGTTCTAGCGGGAGCTCCTACGAGCAGTACTTC	CASSSSGSSYEQYF
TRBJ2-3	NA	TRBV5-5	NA	TGTGCCAGCAGCTCCATCCGGGGTCAGACCACAGATACGCAGTATTTT	CASSSIRGQTTDTQYF
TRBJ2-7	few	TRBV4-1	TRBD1	TGCGCCAGCACCCCGGCACCGACAGGGGGGACCTACGAGCAGTACTTC	CASTPAPTGGTYEQYF
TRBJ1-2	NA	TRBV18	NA	TGTGCCAGCTCACCACCGGAGGTTAACTATGGCTACACCTTC	CASSPPEVNYGYTF
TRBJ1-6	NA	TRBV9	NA	TGTGCCAGCAGCGTAGGGCGAATTAATTCACCCCTCCACTTT	CASSVGRINSPLHF
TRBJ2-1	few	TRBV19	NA	TGTGCCAGTAGTATCGGGCAGGTAGCCTACAATGAGCAGTTCTTC	CASSIGQVAYNEQFF
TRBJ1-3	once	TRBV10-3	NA	TGTGCCATCAGTTGGGGATCGGGAAACACCATATATTTT	CAISWGSGNTIYF
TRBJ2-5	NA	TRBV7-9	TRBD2	TGTGCCAGCAGCTCTCGGACTAGCGGGAACCAAGAGACCCAGTACTTC	CASSSRTSGNQETQYF
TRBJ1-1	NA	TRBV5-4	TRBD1	TGTGCCAGCAGCCTAGACAGGGGCGATGCTTTCTTT	CASSLDRGDAFF
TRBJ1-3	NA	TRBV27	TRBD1	TGTGCCAGCAGACGGACAGGCGACTCTGGAAACACCATATATTTT	CASRRTGDSGNTIYF
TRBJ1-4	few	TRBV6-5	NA	TGTGCCAGCAGTTACGAGGGGAAGTATAATGAAAAACTGTTTTTT	CASSYEGKYNEKLFF
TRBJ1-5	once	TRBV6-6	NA	TGTGCCAGCAGTAGGAGATGGACCCAGCATTTT	CASSRRWTQHF
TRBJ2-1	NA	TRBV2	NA	TGTGCCAGCAGGGACCGCTTGGCGGGGAATGAGCAGTTCTTC	CASRDRLAGNEQFF
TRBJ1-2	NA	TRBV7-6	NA	TGTGCCAGCAGTAGAGATGGAATTTATGGCTACACCTTC	CASSRDGIYGYTF
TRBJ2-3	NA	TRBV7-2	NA	TGTGCCAGCAGCTTGGACGGCGCTAGCACAGATACGCAGTATTTT	CASSLDGASTDTQYF
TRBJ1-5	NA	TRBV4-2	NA	TGTGCCAGCAGCCAAGAAGGTTATAGCAATCAGCCCCAGCATTTT	CASSQEGYSNQPQHF
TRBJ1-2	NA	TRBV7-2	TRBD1	TGTGCCAGCCGAGGACAGGGGGCTGGAGGCTACACCTTC	CASRGQGAGGYTF
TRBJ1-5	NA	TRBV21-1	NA	TGTGCCAGCAGCATATTAGGGCGGGTAGACCAGCCCCAGCATTTT	CASSILGRVDQPQHF
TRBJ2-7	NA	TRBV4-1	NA	TGCGCCAGCAGCCAAGATATTCGGAGCTCCTACGAGCAGTACTTC	CASSQDIRSSYEQYF